A single sample is the source of the 25 T cell receptor beta chains below, sequenced in a study of blood T cell repertoires in COVID-19. TCRdb's table, derived via immunoSEQ multiplex PCR, lists solely in-frame clones and lacks some. Of about 310,000 clones listed, approximately 91% are singletons. Sequenced: PBMCs or T cells enriched from blood (not recorded which). These receptors all come from a man aged 60 to 75 who had recovered from COVID-19.

The chain's CDR3 is CASSLTGSYEQYF. DNA for the CDR3: TGTGCCAGTAGTCTCACAGGGAGCTACGAGCAGTACTTC. The V call is TRBV19, the J call TRBJ2-7; tentative D call: TRBD1 (6 bases). The CDR3 contains 13 residues. V dropped 5 bases and J dropped 3 bases, with 11 bases sitting between them. Germline V gene sequence: CDR1 LNHDA, CDR2 SQIVND (reference sequence).

V usage is TRBV5-1 and J usage is TRBJ2-5; D is perhaps TRBD1 (6 bases). V shed 4 bases and J shed 1 base, with 11 bases lying between them. Germline loops: CDR1 SGHRS, CDR2 YFSETQ. The CDR3 covers 14 residues. The CDR3 here is CASSPNRAQETQYF. The CDR3, as DNA: TGCGCCAGCAGCCCAAACAGGGCCCAAGAGACCCAGTACTTC.

The rearrangement uses TRBV5-1 and TRBJ1-2; 7 nucleotides line up with TRBD1. Germline V lookup: CDR1 SGHRS, CDR2 YFSETQ. The CDR3 runs 15 residues. Trimming removed 1 base from V and 6 bases from J; junction bases left unmatched: 9. The CDR3 nucleotides read TGCGCCAGCAGCTTGTGGAGGGGGCCTGAGGATGGCTACACCTTC. Its protein is CASSLWRGPEDGYTF.

The chain uses TRBV7-3 and TRBJ1-2; TRBD1 matches 10 bases. V lost 5 bases, J lost 7 bases, and 10 bases stayed unmatched. The CDR3 covers 15 residues. Germline-derived CDR1 and CDR2 are SGHTA and FQGTGA. CDR3 in amino acids: CASSPERQGASGYTF. The CDR3 DNA reads TGTGCCAGCAGCCCAGAACGACAGGGGGCGTCTGGCTACACCTTC.

The V call is TRBV19, the J call TRBJ1-1; TRBD1 might be the D (5 bases). The CDR3 contains 14 residues. Germline lookup yields CDR1 LNHDA and CDR2 SQIVND (reference sequence). Trimming took off 5 bases at V and 6 bases at J, with 16 bases between the two ends. CDR3 in DNA: TGTGCCAGTAGTCTCGCCGGGGCGGGGGCTGAAGCTTTCTTT. It specifies CASSLAGAGAEAFF.

This chain uses TRBV3-1 (or the pseudogene TRBV3-2) with TRBJ1-6, with D hard to call. The V and J ends lost 4 bases and 7 bases respectively, with 20 bases between them. In germline, CDR1 is LGHDT, CDR2 YNNKEL (reference sequence). This CDR3 region has 17 residues. CDR3 nucleotide sequence: TGTGCCAGCAGCCCCCGTTTTGTGGCATGGGAGAATTCACCCCTCCACTTT. Its translation is CASSPRFVAWENSPLHF.

CDR3 residues: CASSYSTSGSEETQYF. DNA for the CDR3: TGTGCCAGCAGTTACTCGACTAGCGGGAGCGAAGAGACCCAGTACTTC. The V and J genes are TRBV6-5 and TRBJ2-5; 12 bases map to TRBD2. Germline values: CDR1 MNHEY, CDR2 SVGAGI. CDR3 size: 16 residues. With V trimmed by 0 bases and J by 3 bases, 2 bases remained unmatched.

The J gene is TRBJ2-2, the V gene TRBV24-1, with TRBD1 identical over 7 bases. The J segment lost 4 bases and the V segment lost 10 bases, leaving 8 bases of the junction unmatched. Germline values: CDR1 KGHDR, CDR2 SFDVKD. The CDR3 sequence is 14 residues long. Here the CDR3 reads CATRQGRGTGELFF. The CDR3 DNA follows: TGTGCCACGAGACAGGGTCGTGGCACCGGGGAGCTGTTTTTT.

The chain recombines TRBV29-1 with TRBJ2-1; a possible D gene is TRBD2 (6 bases). Per the germline V gene, CDR1 is SQVTM and CDR2 is ANQGSEA. Deletions cut 6 bases from V and 5 bases from J, with 17 bases between. CDR3 length: 14 amino acids. CDR3 region: CSVTGDSYDNEQFF. The CDR3 nucleotides read TGCAGCGTCACGGGGGACTCTTACGACAATGAGCAGTTCTTC.

This clone has only a few counts. The rearrangement links TRBV19 to TRBJ1-2, with 10 bases identical to TRBD1. Germline CDR1 reads LNHDA; CDR2 reads SQIVND (reference sequence). V lost 6 bases, J lost 4 bases, and 8 bases stayed unmatched. This CDR3 spans 15 amino acids. The CDR3 sequence: CASSPPGTGAYGYTF. In DNA, the CDR3 is TGTGCCAGTAGCCCCCCCGGGACAGGGGCCTATGGCTACACCTTC.

The V gene is TRBV7-9, the J gene TRBJ2-2, with TRBD2 matching over 7 bases. The CDR3 extends over 16 amino acids. CDR1 and CDR2 from the germline V gene are SEHNR and FQNEAQ (reference sequence). J was trimmed by 5 bases and V by 4 bases; bases with no gene match: 10. In nucleotides, the CDR3 is TGTGCCAGCAGCTCCCTCGGCGGGAGACAGACCGGGGAGCTGTTTTTT. Translated: CASSSLGGRQTGELFF.

The rearrangement joins TRBV5-1 to TRBJ2-3; TRBD1 agrees at 11 bases. After removal of 4 bases from V and 3 bases from J, the junction contained 7 bases not matched to a gene. From germline, CDR1 is SGHRS and CDR2 YFSETQ. The CDR3 runs 16 residues. The CDR3 region is CASSAGDRGRTDTQYF. The CDR3, as DNA: TGCGCCAGCAGCGCTGGGGACAGGGGGAGGACAGATACGCAGTATTTT.

This clone was seen a handful of times. The chain is built from TRBV11-2 and TRBJ2-5, with 13 positions matching TRBD2. V lost 7 bases and J lost 4; bases outside the gene matches: 15. The CDR3 consists of 18 residues. Germline assignment: CDR1 SGHAT and CDR2 FQNNGV. CDR3 region: CASNRGTSGIPSRETQYF. The CDR3 DNA sequence: TGTGCCAGCAATAGAGGGACTAGCGGGATCCCCTCCAGAGAGACCCAGTACTTC. Filled out from reference TRBV11-2 and TRBJ2-5, the complete variable domain reads EAGVAQSPRYKIIEKRQSVAFWCNPISGHATLYWYQQILGQGPKLLIQFQNNGVVDDSQLPKDRFSAERLKGVDSTLKIQPAKLEDSAVYLCASNRGTSGIPSRETQYFGPGTRLLVL.

The chain couples TRBV4-2 to TRBJ2-2; D is possibly TRBD1 (5 bases). The CDR3 runs to 18 residues. Germline CDR1 LGHNA, CDR2 YNFKEQ. V was cut by 0 bases and J by 4 bases, with 18 bases left in between. DNA for the CDR3: TGTGCCAGCAGCCAAGAGGTGGTGGGGCAGGGCGGCACCGGGGAGCTGTTTTTT. It codes for CASSQEVVGQGGTGELFF.

The chain employs TRBV3-1 (or the pseudogene TRBV3-2) and TRBJ1-1; tentative D call: TRBD1 (6 bases). The CDR3 totals 14 residues. V lost 0 bases to trimming and J lost 4 bases, with 9 bases between them. Germline V gives CDR1 LGHDT, CDR2 YNNKEL (reference sequence). The CDR3: CASSQEGGATEAFF. The CDR3 DNA is TGTGCCAGCAGCCAAGAGGGGGGGGCCACTGAAGCTTTCTTT.

The CDR3 loop reads CASSLAGGRATNTEAFF. For the CDR3, the DNA is TGCGCCAGCAGCTTGGCGGGGGGCAGGGCCACGAACACTGAAGCTTTCTTT. The gene calls are TRBV5-1 and TRBJ1-1; D is perhaps TRBD1 (6 bases). The germline V gene encodes CDR1 SGHRS and CDR2 YFSETQ. The CDR3 has 17 residues. V was clipped by 0 bases and J by 1 base, with 16 bases between them.

The chain links TRBV29-1 to TRBJ2-1, with 12 bases that match TRBD2. With V trimmed by 4 bases and J by 1 base, 5 bases remained unmatched. This CDR3 has 16 amino acids. Looked up from germline, CDR1 is SQVTM and CDR2 is ANQGSEA. This CDR3 is CSVGLAGVESYNEQFF. The CDR3 DNA sequence: TGCAGCGTTGGACTAGCGGGAGTCGAATCCTACAATGAGCAGTTCTTC.

A few counts support this clone. V is TRBV20-1 and J is TRBJ2-1, with D perhaps matching TRBD2 (6 bases). The V gene's germline CDR1 is DFQATT and CDR2 SNEGSKA (reference sequence). The CDR3 runs to 12 residues. V lost 3 bases and J 10 bases, leaving 13 bases between the germline ends. This chain's CDR3 is CSASTSLPEQFF. In DNA form, the CDR3 reads TGCAGTGCTAGTACTAGCCTGCCGGAGCAGTTCTTC.

In this sample, this clone turned up once. V gene TRBV3-1 (or the pseudogene TRBV3-2) combines with J gene TRBJ2-3, with 7 bases matching TRBD1. J was trimmed by 6 bases and V by 2 bases; bases with no gene match: 5. From germline, CDR1 is LGHDT and CDR2 YNNKEL (reference sequence). CDR3 length equals 14 residues. CDR3 protein: CASSQLDRADTQYF. The CDR3 region has the DNA TGTGCCAGCAGCCAACTAGACAGGGCGGATACGCAGTATTTT.

The rearrangement joins TRBV18 to TRBJ1-2; 7 nucleotides match TRBD1. V lost 1 base and J lost 5; bases outside the gene matches: 4. The germline V gene has CDR1 KGHSH and CDR2 LQKENI. The CDR3 has 14 amino acids. The chain's CDR3 is CASSPLPGQYGYTF. The CDR3 DNA is TGTGCCAGCTCACCACTGCCGGGACAGTATGGCTACACCTTC.

The V call is TRBV28, the J call TRBJ2-7; perhaps TRBD1 as D (5 bases). The germline gives CDR1 MDHEN, CDR2 SYDVKM. The CDR3 extends over 13 amino acids. V was pared by 7 bases and J by 4 bases, with 14 bases between. Here the CDR3 DNA reads TGTGCCAGCAATAGGGGCTTGCCTTACGAGCAGTACTTC. Residues: CASNRGLPYEQYF.

The chain joins TRBV7-2 to TRBJ2-2; D gene ambiguous. Germline assignment: CDR1 SGHTA and CDR2 FQGNSA. This CDR3 has 14 residues. V lost 4 bases and J lost 4, with 10 bases in between. For the CDR3, the DNA is TGTGCCAGCAGCTCCCATCATAGCACCGGGGAGCTGTTTTTT. Translating gives CASSSHHSTGELFF. The entire variable domain, with the rest obtained from reference TRBV7-2 and TRBJ2-2, is as follows: GAGVSQSPSNKVTEKGKDVELRCDPISGHTALYWYRQSLGQGLEFLIYFQGNSAPDKSGLPSDRFSAERTGGSVSTLTIQRTQQEDSAVYLCASSSHHSTGELFFGEGSRLTVL.

V is TRBV5-1 and J is TRBJ1-1; 7 bases are a match to TRBD1. J was trimmed by 1 base and V by 4 bases; bases with no gene match: 10. The CDR3 totals 16 residues. Germline V CDR1 and CDR2: SGHRS, YFSETQ. CDR3 residues: CASSRDPGDRNTEAFF. CDR3 sequence (DNA): TGCGCCAGCAGCCGCGACCCCGGGGACAGGAACACTGAAGCTTTCTTT.

This clone came up once. J is TRBJ1-5 and V is TRBV4-1; TRBD1 matches 9 bases. The CDR3 has 16 amino acids. Germline values: CDR1 MGHRA, CDR2 YSYEKL. Trimming cost V 1 base and J 6 bases; bases outside gene matches: 7. CDR3: CASSQVGQGIGQPQHF. The CDR3 DNA follows: TGCGCCAGCAGCCAAGTGGGACAGGGTATCGGTCAGCCCCAGCATTTT.

This clone has just a few counts. The chain links TRBV30 to TRBJ1-3, with unresolved D. V dropped 0 bases and J dropped 6 bases, with 21 bases sitting between them. Germline V CDR1 and CDR2: GTSNPN, SVGIG (reference sequence). This CDR3 contains 17 residues. Here the CDR3 reads CAWSVLPGSPESNTIYF. The CDR3, as DNA: TGTGCCTGGAGTGTACTCCCGGGGAGCCCGGAGTCAAACACCATATATTTT.